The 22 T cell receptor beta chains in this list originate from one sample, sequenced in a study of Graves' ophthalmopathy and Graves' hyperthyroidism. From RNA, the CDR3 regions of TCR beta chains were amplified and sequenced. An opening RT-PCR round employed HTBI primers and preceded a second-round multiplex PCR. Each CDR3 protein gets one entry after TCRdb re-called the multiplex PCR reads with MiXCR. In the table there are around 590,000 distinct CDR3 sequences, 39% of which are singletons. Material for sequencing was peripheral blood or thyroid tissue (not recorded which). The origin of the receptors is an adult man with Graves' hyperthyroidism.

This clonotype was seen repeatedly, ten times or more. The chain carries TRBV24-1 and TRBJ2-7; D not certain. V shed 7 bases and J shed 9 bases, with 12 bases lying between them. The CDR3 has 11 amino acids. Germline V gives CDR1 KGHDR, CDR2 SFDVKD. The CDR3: CATRDGVRQYF. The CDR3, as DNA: TGTGCCACCAGGGACGGAGTTCGGCAGTACTTC.

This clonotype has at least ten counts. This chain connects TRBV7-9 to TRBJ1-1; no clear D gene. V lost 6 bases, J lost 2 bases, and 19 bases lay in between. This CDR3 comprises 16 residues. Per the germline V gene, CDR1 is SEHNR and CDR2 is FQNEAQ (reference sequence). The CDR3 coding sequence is TGTGCCAGCAGTTCACCCCGACCCTCCCTCAACACTGAAGCTTTCTTT. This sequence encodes CASSSPRPSLNTEAFF.

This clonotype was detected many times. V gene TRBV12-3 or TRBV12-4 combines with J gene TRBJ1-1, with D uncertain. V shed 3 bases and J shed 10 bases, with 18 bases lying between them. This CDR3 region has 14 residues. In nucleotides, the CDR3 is TGTGCCAGCAGTTTTGGCCCGGATGGAGGTGCAGCTTTCTTT. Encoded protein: CASSFGPDGGAAFF.

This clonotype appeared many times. Written as DNA, the CDR3 is TGTGCCAGCAGGGCGGAGTTTCCCCCCTACGAGCAGTACTTC. Protein sequence: CASRAEFPPYEQYF. The V call is TRBV6-5, the J call TRBJ2-7, with D unresolved. Trimming cost V 6 bases and J 2 bases, with 14 bases left between them. The CDR3 extends over 14 amino acids. Germline V gene data show CDR1 as MNHEY and CDR2 as SVGAGI.

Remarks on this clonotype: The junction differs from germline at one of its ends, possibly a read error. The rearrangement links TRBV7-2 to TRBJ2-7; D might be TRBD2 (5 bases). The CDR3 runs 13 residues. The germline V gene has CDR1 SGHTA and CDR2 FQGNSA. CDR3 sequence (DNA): TGTGCCAGCACCTTAGGACGGGGTAATGAGCAGTACTTC. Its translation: CASTLGRGNEQYF.

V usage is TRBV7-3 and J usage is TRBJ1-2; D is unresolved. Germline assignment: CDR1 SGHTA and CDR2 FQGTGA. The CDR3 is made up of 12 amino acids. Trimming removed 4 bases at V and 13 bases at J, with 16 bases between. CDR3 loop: CASSSGGRVSTF. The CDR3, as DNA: TGTGCCAGCAGCTCGGGAGGGAGGGTTAGCACCTTC.

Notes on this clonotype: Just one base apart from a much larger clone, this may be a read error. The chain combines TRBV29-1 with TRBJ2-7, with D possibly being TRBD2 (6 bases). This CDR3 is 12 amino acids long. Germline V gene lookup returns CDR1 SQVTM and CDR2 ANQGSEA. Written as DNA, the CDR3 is TGCGGCGTCGGGGAGGACTTCTACGAGCAGTACTTC. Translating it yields CGVGEDFYEQYF.

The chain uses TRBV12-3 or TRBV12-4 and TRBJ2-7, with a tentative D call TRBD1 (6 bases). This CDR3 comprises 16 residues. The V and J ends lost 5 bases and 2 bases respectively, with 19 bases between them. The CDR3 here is CASSPQWGQGTYEQYF. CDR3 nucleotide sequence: TGTGCCAGCAGTCCCCAGTGGGGGCAGGGGACCTACGAGCAGTACTTC.

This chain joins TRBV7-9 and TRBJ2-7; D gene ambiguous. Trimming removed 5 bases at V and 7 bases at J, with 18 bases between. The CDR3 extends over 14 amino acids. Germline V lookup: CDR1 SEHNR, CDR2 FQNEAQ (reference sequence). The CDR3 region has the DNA TGTGCCAGCAGCCAAGATTGGAACCCCGGGGAGCAGTACTTC. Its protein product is CASSQDWNPGEQYF.

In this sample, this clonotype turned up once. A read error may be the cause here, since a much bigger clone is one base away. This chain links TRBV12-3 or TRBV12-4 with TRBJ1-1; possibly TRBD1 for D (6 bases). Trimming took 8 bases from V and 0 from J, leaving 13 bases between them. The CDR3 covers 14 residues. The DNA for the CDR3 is TGTGCCAGCGGCCAGGGACATCTGAACACTGAAGCTTTCTTT. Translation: CASGQGHLNTEAFF.

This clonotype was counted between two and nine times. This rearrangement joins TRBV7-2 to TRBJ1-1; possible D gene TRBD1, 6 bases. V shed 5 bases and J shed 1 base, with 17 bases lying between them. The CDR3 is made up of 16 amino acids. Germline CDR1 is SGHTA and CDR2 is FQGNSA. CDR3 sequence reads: CASSPGRGGRNTEAFF. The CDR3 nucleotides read TGTGCCAGCAGCCCCGGCCGGGGGGGGCGGAACACTGAAGCTTTCTTT.

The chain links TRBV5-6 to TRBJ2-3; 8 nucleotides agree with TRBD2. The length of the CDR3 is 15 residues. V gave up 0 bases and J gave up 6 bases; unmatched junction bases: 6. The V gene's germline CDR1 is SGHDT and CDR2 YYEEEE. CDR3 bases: TGTGCCAGCAGCTTGGGGCTAGCGGGTGGGGATACGCAGTATTTT. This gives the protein CASSLGLAGGDTQYF.

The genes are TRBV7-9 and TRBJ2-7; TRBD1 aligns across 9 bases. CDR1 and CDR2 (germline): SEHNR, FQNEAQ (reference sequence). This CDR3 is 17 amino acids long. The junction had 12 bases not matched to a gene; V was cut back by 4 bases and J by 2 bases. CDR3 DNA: TGTGCCAGCAGCTCTCCGAAAGGTGGGGACAGGGCCTACGAGCAGTACTTC. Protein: CASSSPKGGDRAYEQYF. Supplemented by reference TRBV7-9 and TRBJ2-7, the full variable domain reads DTGVSQNPRHKITKRGQNVTFRCDPISEHNRLYWYRQTLGQGPEFLTYFQNEAQLEKSRLLSDRFSAERPKGSFSTLEIQRTEQGDSAMYLCASSSPKGGDRAYEQYFGPGTRLTVT.

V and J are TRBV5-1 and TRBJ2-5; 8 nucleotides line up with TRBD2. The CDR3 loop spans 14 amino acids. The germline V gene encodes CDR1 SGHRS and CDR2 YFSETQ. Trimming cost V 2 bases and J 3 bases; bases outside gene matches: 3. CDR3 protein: CASSLELAEETQYF. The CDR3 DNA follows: TGCGCCAGCAGCTTAGAACTAGCGGAAGAGACCCAGTACTTC.

In nucleotides, the CDR3 is TGCAGCGTTGAACCTAGCGGGCTCGAGACCCAGTACTTC. This codes for CSVEPSGLETQYF. V usage is TRBV29-1 and J usage is TRBJ2-5; 8 bases map to TRBD2. Germline CDR1 is SQVTM and CDR2 is ANQGSEA. This CDR3 spans 13 amino acids. The trim removed 2 bases at V and 5 bases at J, leaving 4 bases unmatched.

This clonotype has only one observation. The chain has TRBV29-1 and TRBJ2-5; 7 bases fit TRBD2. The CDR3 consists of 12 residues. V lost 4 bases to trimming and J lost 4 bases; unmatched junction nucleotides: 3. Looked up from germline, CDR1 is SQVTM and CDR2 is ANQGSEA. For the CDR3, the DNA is TGCAGCGTTGGATCGGGGGGAGAGACCCAGTACTTC. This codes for CSVGSGGETQYF.

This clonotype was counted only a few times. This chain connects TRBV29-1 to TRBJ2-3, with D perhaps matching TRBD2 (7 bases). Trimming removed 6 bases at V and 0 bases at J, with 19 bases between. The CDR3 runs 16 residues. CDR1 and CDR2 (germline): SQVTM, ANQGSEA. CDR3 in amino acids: CSVLGGGQVSTDTQYF. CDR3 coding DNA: TGCAGCGTCCTTGGGGGGGGCCAAGTTAGCACAGATACGCAGTATTTT.

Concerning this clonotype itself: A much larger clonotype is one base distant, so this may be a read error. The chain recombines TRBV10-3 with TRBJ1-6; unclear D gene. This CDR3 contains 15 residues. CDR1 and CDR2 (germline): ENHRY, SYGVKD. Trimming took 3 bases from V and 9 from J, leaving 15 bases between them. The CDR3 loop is CAISEQSAKGSPLHF. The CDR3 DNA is TGTGCCATCAGTGAACAGTCTGCGAAGGGTTCACCCCTCCACTTT.

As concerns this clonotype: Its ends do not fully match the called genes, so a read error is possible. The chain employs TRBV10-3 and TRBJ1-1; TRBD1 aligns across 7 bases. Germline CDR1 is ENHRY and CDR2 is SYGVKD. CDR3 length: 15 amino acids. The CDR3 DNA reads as TGTGCCAGCAGTACGACAGGGACGTCGGTTAATGAAGCTTTCTTT. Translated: CASSTTGTSVNEAFF.

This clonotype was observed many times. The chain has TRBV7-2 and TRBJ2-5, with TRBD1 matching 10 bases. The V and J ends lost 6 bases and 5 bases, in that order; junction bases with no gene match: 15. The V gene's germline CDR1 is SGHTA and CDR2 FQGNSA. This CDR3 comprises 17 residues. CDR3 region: CASRTGTGAFLEETQYF. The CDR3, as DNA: TGTGCCAGCAGAACCGGGACAGGGGCTTTTTTAGAGGAGACCCAGTACTTC.

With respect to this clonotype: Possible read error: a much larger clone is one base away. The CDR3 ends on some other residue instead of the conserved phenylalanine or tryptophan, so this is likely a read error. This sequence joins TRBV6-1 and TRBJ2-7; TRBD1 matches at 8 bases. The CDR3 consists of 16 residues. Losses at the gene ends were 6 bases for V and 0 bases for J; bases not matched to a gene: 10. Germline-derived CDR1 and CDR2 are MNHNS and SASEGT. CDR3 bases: TGTGCCAGCAGCCCTAGAGACAGGGGCCACTCCTACGAGCAGTACCTC. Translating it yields CASSPRDRGHSYEQYL.

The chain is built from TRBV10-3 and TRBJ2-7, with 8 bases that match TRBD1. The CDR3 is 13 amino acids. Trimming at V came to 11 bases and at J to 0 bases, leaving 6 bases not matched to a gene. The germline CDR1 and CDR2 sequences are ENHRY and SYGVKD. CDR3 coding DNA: TGTGCCGGCCAGGACAGGGTCTCCTACGAGCAGTACTTC. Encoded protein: CAGQDRVSYEQYF.